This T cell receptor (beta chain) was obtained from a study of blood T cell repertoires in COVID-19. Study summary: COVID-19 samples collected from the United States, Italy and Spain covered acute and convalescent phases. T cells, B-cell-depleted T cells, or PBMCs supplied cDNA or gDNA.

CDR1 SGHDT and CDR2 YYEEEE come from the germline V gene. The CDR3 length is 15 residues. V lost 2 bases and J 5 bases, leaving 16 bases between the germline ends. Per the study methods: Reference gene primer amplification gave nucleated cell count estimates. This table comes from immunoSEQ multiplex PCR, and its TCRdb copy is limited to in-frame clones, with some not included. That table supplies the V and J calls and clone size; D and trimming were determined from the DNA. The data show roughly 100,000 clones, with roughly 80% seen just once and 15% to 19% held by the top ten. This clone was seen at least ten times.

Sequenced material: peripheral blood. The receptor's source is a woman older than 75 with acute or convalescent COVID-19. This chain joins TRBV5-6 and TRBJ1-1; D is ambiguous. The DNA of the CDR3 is TGTGCCAGCAGCTTAGCCGGGATATCCGGGACTGAAGCTTTCTTT. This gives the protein CASSLAGISGTEAFF.